A single sample gave rise to the 7 T cell receptor beta chains below, sequenced in a study of T cell repertoires and Cas9 in healthy adults. Clones were read by immunoSEQ multiplex PCR, and TCRdb kept only the in-frame ones, dropping some. The data hold around 23,000 clones, with approximately 90% observed a single time. Sequenced: CD4+ effector T cells (CD127+, CD25-, CD137-, CD154-) from PBMCs; culture status not recorded. These receptors were taken from a human donor in good health.

The gene calls are TRBV5-6 and TRBJ2-1; TRBD2 agrees at 10 bases. The germline V gene has CDR1 SGHDT and CDR2 YYEEEE. The trim removed 4 bases at V and 2 bases at J, leaving 3 bases unmatched. The CDR3 extends over 15 amino acids. CDR3 sequence reads: CASSQTSGTYNEQFF. The CDR3 coding sequence is TGTGCCAGCAGCCAAACTAGCGGGACCTACAATGAGCAGTTCTTC.

This clone was picked up a small number of times. The J gene is TRBJ1-1, the V gene TRBV5-4; a possible D gene is TRBD1 (6 bases). Trimming removed 4 bases from V and 5 bases from J, with 12 bases in between. Germline CDR1 and CDR2: SGHNT and YYREEE (reference sequence). The CDR3 is made up of 13 amino acids. Here the CDR3 DNA reads TGTGCCAGCAGCCAAGAAGGGGGAACTGAAGCTTTCTTT. Translated, it gives CASSQEGGTEAFF.

This rearrangement joins TRBV18 to TRBJ2-3; D is uncertain. The CDR3 totals 14 residues. V was clipped by 2 bases and J by 2 bases, with 8 bases between them. Germline lookup yields CDR1 KGHSH and CDR2 LQKENI. This CDR3 reads CASSPWADTDTQYF. CDR3 nucleotide sequence: TGTGCCAGCTCACCATGGGCAGACACAGATACGCAGTATTTT.

This chain connects TRBV19 to TRBJ1-2; no clear D gene. CDR1 LNHDA and CDR2 SQIVND come from the germline V gene (reference sequence). V lost 8 bases and J lost 3, with 10 bases in between. The CDR3 contains 12 residues. CDR3 amino acids: CASRPGDYGYTF. For the CDR3, the DNA is TGTGCCAGTCGCCCGGGAGACTATGGCTACACCTTC.

The rearrangement links TRBV4-2 to TRBJ1-5; D unclear. The V gene lost 4 bases and the J gene lost 5 bases, with 15 bases spanning the gap. Germline assignment: CDR1 LGHNA and CDR2 YNFKEQ. The length of the CDR3 is 15 residues. CDR3 nucleotides: TGTGCCAGCAGCCTAGGACTCATTGGCCATCAGCCCCAGCATTTT. Translation gives CASSLGLIGHQPQHF.

The V and J genes are TRBV2 and TRBJ1-1, with 7 bases lining up with TRBD1. J gave up 7 bases and V 6 bases, and 11 bases lay outside the gene matches. CDR3 length: 14 residues. The V gene's germline CDR1 is SNHLY and CDR2 FYNNEI. The CDR3 spells CASRARTGEIEAFF. CDR3 DNA sequence: TGTGCCAGCAGGGCCCGGACAGGAGAAATTGAAGCTTTCTTT.

The CDR3 sequence: CAWSVTRGFQETQYF. CDR3 bases: TGTGCCTGGAGTGTAACCAGGGGCTTTCAAGAGACCCAGTACTTC. This chain connects TRBV30 to TRBJ2-5; D is perhaps TRBD1 (6 bases). Germline CDR1 reads GTSNPN; CDR2 reads SVGIG (reference sequence). This CDR3 has 15 amino acids. V dropped 0 bases and J dropped 2 bases, with 13 bases sitting between them.